One sample yielded the 4 T cell receptor beta chains listed below, sequenced in a study of blood T cell repertoires in COVID-19. Method: immunoSEQ multiplex PCR; TCRdb's copy keeps in-frame clones and lacks some. The data hold some 260,000 clones, with approximately 89% observed a single time. The sequencing sample was made of peripheral blood. Receptors originate from a woman in her 70s with COVID-19, enrolled during active disease.

This clone was seen a single time. This chain uses TRBV24-1 with TRBJ1-2; D remains unclear. Germline values: CDR1 KGHDR, CDR2 SFDVKD. V lost 3 bases and J lost 8, with 15 bases in between. The CDR3 contains 14 residues. CDR3 amino acids: CATSDEALGGGYTF. For the CDR3, the DNA is TGTGCCACCAGTGATGAGGCCCTCGGCGGAGGCTACACCTTC.

V is TRBV19 and J is TRBJ2-2; 9 bases are shared with TRBD2. Trimming at V came to 3 bases and at J to 5 bases, leaving 13 bases not matched to a gene. Germline V gene data show CDR1 as LNHDA and CDR2 as SQIVND (reference sequence). The CDR3 runs to 18 residues. The CDR3 sequence: CASSISSSTSGWTGELFF. CDR3 sequence (DNA): TGTGCCAGTAGTATTTCCTCATCAACTAGCGGGTGGACCGGGGAGCTGTTTTTT.

The chain couples TRBV5-1 to TRBJ1-4, with 10 nucleotides matching TRBD1. CDR3 length: 15 amino acids. Trimming at V came to 4 bases and at J to 6 bases, leaving 6 bases not matched to a gene. Germline CDR1 is SGHRS and CDR2 is YFSETQ. The CDR3 DNA reads TGCGCCAGCAGCACGCGGACAGGGGGAGATGAAAAACTGTTTTTT. Protein: CASSTRTGGDEKLFF.

CDR3: CASSLNPGQDNSPLHF. The CDR3 DNA follows: TGTGCCAGCAGCTTAAATCCCGGACAGGATAATTCACCCCTCCACTTT. The chain employs TRBV7-6 and TRBJ1-6; 7 nucleotides align to TRBD1. This CDR3 is 16 amino acids long. Germline CDR1 reads SGHVS; CDR2 reads FNYEAQ. With V trimmed by 2 bases and J by 5 bases, 6 bases remained unmatched. The complete variable domain, with remaining parts taken from reference TRBV7-6 and TRBJ1-6, reads GAGVSQSPRYKVTKRGQDVALRCDPISGHVSLYWYRQALGQGPEFLTYFNYEAQQDKSGLPNDRFSAERPEGSISTLTIQRTEQRDSAMYRCASSLNPGQDNSPLHFGNGTRLTVT.